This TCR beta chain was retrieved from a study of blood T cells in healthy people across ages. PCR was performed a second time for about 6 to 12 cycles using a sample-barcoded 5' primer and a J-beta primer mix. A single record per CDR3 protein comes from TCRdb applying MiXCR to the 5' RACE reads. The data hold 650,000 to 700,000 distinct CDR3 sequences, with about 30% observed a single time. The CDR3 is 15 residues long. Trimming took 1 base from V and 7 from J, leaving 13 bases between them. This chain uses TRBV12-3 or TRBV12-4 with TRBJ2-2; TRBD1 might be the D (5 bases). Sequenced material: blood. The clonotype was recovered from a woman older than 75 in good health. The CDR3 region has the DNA TGTGCCAGCAGTTTAGGGAAAGGGGTTGGCGGGGAGCTGTTTTTT. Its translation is CASSLGKGVGGELFF.